The next 25 T cell receptor beta chains were all read from a single sample in a study of PD-1 blockade in classical Hodgkin lymphoma. This table comes from immunoSEQ multiplex PCR, and its TCRdb copy is limited to in-frame clones, with some not included. The sample has approximately 24,000 clones; 65% to 90% are singletons. Every one of the patients relapsed after autologous stem cell transplantation (brentuximab vedotin exposure was variable). The sample in question was peripheral blood mononuclear cells (PBMCs), obtained at baseline. The source is a human donor with classical Hodgkin lymphoma.

V is TRBV11-1 and J is TRBJ2-3; 8 nucleotides match TRBD1. The CDR3 consists of 16 residues. J was trimmed by 0 bases and V by 5 bases; bases with no gene match: 7. Germline V gives CDR1 SGHAT, CDR2 FQDESV (reference sequence). The CDR3 reads CASSPFRGPSTDTQYF. The CDR3 DNA reads TGTGCCAGCAGCCCTTTCAGGGGGCCCAGCACAGATACGCAGTATTTT. The entire variable domain, with the rest obtained from reference TRBV11-1 and TRBJ2-3, is as follows: EAEVAQSPRYKITEKSQAVAFWCDPISGHATLYWYRQILGQGPELLVQFQDESVVDDSQLPKDRFSAERLKGVDSTLKIQPAELGDSAMYLCASSPFRGPSTDTQYFGPGTRLTVL.

A single count supports this clone. The chain employs TRBV9 and TRBJ2-7; 9 nucleotides agree with TRBD1. CDR3 size: 15 residues. V lost 0 bases, J lost 5 bases, and 6 bases stayed unmatched. CDR1 and CDR2 (germline): SGDLS, YYNGEE. This CDR3 is CASSVDGTGFDEQYF. The CDR3 region has the DNA TGTGCCAGCAGCGTAGATGGGACAGGGTTTGACGAGCAGTACTTC.

The chain has TRBV9 and TRBJ2-3; the match to TRBD2 covers 7 bases. CDR1 SGDLS and CDR2 YYNGEE come from the germline V gene. Trimming took 1 base from V and 10 from J; bases not matched to a gene: 15. The length of the CDR3 is 16 residues. The CDR3 region has the DNA TGTGCCAGCAGCGTATTTCCTAGCGGCACCTCGGGAGCGCAGTATTTT. Protein sequence: CASSVFPSGTSGAQYF.

The chain links TRBV7-6 to TRBJ1-1, with a possible D match to TRBD1 (5 bases). The length of the CDR3 is 14 residues. V was clipped by 4 bases and J by 1 base, with 10 bases between them. CDR1 SGHVS and CDR2 FNYEAQ come from the germline V gene. The CDR3 protein is CASSSWGENTEAFF. CDR3 coding DNA: TGTGCCAGCAGCTCTTGGGGGGAGAACACTGAAGCTTTCTTT. The full variable domain, its missing parts supplied by reference TRBV7-6 and TRBJ1-1, is GAGVSQSPRYKVTKRGQDVALRCDPISGHVSLYWYRQALGQGPEFLTYFNYEAQQDKSGLPNDRFSAERPEGSISTLTIQRTEQRDSAMYRCASSSWGENTEAFFGQGTRLTVV.

This rearrangement joins TRBV5-1 to TRBJ2-3, with D possibly TRBD1 on 5 matching bases. Looked up from germline, CDR1 is SGHRS and CDR2 is YFSETQ. This CDR3 comprises 15 residues. Trimming stripped 3 bases from V and 2 bases from J, with 13 bases between. CDR3 sequence reads: CASSSQGIATDTQYF. The DNA for the CDR3 is TGCGCCAGCAGCTCCCAGGGAATTGCCACAGATACGCAGTATTTT.

The rearrangement links TRBV5-1 to TRBJ2-5; TRBD2 agrees at 12 bases. Per the germline V gene, CDR1 is SGHRS and CDR2 is YFSETQ. V shed 2 bases, J shed 1 base, and the junction held 6 bases outside the gene matches. The CDR3 is made up of 17 amino acids. DNA for the CDR3: TGCGCCAGCAGCTTAGCCACTAGCGGGGGGACCCAAGAGACCCAGTACTTC. Translated, it gives CASSLATSGGTQETQYF.

This clone has only one observation. This rearrangement joins TRBV14 to TRBJ1-2; D is unclear. The V gene's germline CDR1 is SGHDN and CDR2 FVKESK. V was pared by 1 base and J by 0 bases, with 6 bases between. CDR3 length: 14 residues. The CDR3 DNA is TGTGCCAGCAGCCAAGTCGGAGCTAACTATGGCTACACCTTC. Amino acids: CASSQVGANYGYTF. The variable domain in full, completed from reference TRBV14 and TRBJ1-2, reads EAGVTQFPSHSVIEKGQTVTLRCDPISGHDNLYWYRRVMGKEIKFLLHFVKESKQDESGMPNNRFLAERTGGTYSTLKVQPAELEDSGVYFCASSQVGANYGYTFGSGTRLTVV.

The CDR3 DNA reads as TGTGCCAGCAGCAAAGGCGACTACGAGCAGTACTTC. As protein: CASSKGDYEQYF. The J gene is TRBJ2-7, the V gene TRBV7-9; D ambiguous. This CDR3 has 12 residues. V was cut by 5 bases and J by 3 bases, with 8 bases left in between. CDR1 SEHNR and CDR2 FQNEAQ come from the germline V gene (reference sequence).

This chain links TRBV5-1 with TRBJ2-1, with D unresolved. The CDR3 length is 14 residues. Germline values: CDR1 SGHRS, CDR2 YFSETQ. Between the trimmed V and J ends, which lost 4 bases and 8 bases, there was a span of 16 bases. As DNA, the CDR3 is TGCGCCAGCAGCGCCGGCTCCCTCACCGATGAGCAGTTCTTC. Its translation is CASSAGSLTDEQFF.

V and J are TRBV11-2 and TRBJ2-7; 9 bases agree with TRBD1. After removal of 3 bases from V and 4 bases from J, the junction contained 10 bases not matched to a gene. The CDR3 totals 16 residues. Germline CDR1 and CDR2: SGHAT and FQNNGV. CDR3: CASSFLPGTGIYEQYF. The CDR3 coding sequence is TGTGCCAGCAGCTTCTTACCCGGGACAGGGATTTACGAGCAGTACTTC.

The chain uses TRBV6-1 and TRBJ2-4; 8 bases are a match to TRBD1. Germline V lookup: CDR1 MNHNS, CDR2 SASEGT. V gave up 3 bases and J gave up 1 base; unmatched junction bases: 5. CDR3 length equals 16 residues. The CDR3 bases are TGTGCCAGCAGTGACCCAGGGGGCCCTGCCAAAAACATTCAGTACTTC. The encoded protein is CASSDPGGPAKNIQYF.

The chain is built from TRBV5-1 and TRBJ2-7; 11 bases map to TRBD2. CDR3 length equals 15 residues. Germline V lookup: CDR1 SGHRS, CDR2 YFSETQ. V lost 4 bases, J lost 1 base, and 4 bases stayed unmatched. For the CDR3, the DNA is TGCGCCAGCAGCCAGGGGACTAGCGGTTCCTACGAGCAGTACTTC. Its translation is CASSQGTSGSYEQYF.

This clone showed up just once. The V gene is TRBV5-1, the J gene TRBJ2-5, with D perhaps TRBD2 (5 bases). CDR3 size: 15 residues. Germline assignment: CDR1 SGHRS and CDR2 YFSETQ. V lost 7 bases to trimming and J lost 1 base, with 17 bases between them. CDR3 loop: CASGPGMGRQETQYF. Here the CDR3 DNA reads TGCGCCAGCGGACCCGGGATGGGCCGCCAAGAGACCCAGTACTTC.

This clone was counted only a few times. This chain joins TRBV6-5 and TRBJ1-1, with TRBD1 matching 7 bases. J gave up 0 bases and V 4 bases, and 2 bases lay outside the gene matches. Germline V lookup: CDR1 MNHEY, CDR2 SVGAGI. This CDR3 spans 14 amino acids. CDR3 bases: TGTGCCAGCAGTTCGACAGGGTTGAACACTGAAGCTTTCTTT. It encodes CASSSTGLNTEAFF.

This clone was recorded a few times. The chain recombines TRBV6-5 with TRBJ1-2; 7 positions match TRBD1. The V and J ends lost 6 bases and 2 bases, in that order; junction bases with no gene match: 3. The V gene's germline CDR1 is MNHEY and CDR2 SVGAGI. The CDR3 spans 13 residues. The CDR3 region is CASRAGGNYGYTF. Here the CDR3 DNA reads TGTGCCAGCAGGGCAGGGGGGAACTATGGCTACACCTTC.

This sequence joins TRBV5-1 and TRBJ2-3, with 11 nucleotides matching TRBD2. This CDR3 spans 15 amino acids. Germline loops: CDR1 SGHRS, CDR2 YFSETQ. Losses at the gene ends were 9 bases for V and 0 bases for J; bases not matched to a gene: 6. The CDR3 is CATSVAGGSTDTQYF. CDR3 coding DNA: TGCGCCACCTCCGTAGCGGGGGGGAGCACAGATACGCAGTATTTT. Based on the CDR3 plus reference TRBV5-1 and TRBJ2-3, the full variable domain is KAGVTQTPRYLIKTRGQQVTLSCSPISGHRSVSWYQQTPGQGLQFLFEYFSETQRNKGNFPGRFSGRQFSNSRSEMNVSTLELGDSALYLCATSVAGGSTDTQYFGPGTRLTVL.

The chain has TRBV5-1 and TRBJ1-4; D perhaps matches TRBD1 (5 bases). V lost 3 bases and J 7 bases, leaving 16 bases between the germline ends. This CDR3 contains 15 residues. Germline CDR1 SGHRS, CDR2 YFSETQ. CDR3 in DNA: TGCGCCAGCAGCTGGGGCGACGGAGGAGTTGAAAAACTGTTTTTT. Protein: CASSWGDGGVEKLFF.

J is TRBJ2-2 and V is TRBV19; either TRBD1 or TRBD2 may supply D (5 bases each). Germline V lookup: CDR1 LNHDA, CDR2 SQIVND (reference sequence). The V gene lost 3 bases and the J gene lost 4 bases, with 6 bases spanning the gap. The CDR3 runs 13 residues. The chain's CDR3 is CASSMGTTGELFF. The DNA for the CDR3 is TGTGCCAGTAGTATGGGGACCACCGGGGAGCTGTTTTTT.

The chain recombines TRBV7-9 with TRBJ2-1, with D possibly TRBD1 on 5 matching bases. CDR1 and CDR2 from the germline V gene are SEHNR and FQNEAQ (reference sequence). This CDR3 has 14 amino acids. Deletions cut 4 bases from V and 5 bases from J, with 12 bases between. The CDR3 DNA follows: TGTGCCAGCAGCTCTTCTGGGGCGCACAATGAGCAGTTCTTC. Translating gives CASSSSGAHNEQFF.

This clone was seen more than once but under ten times. The CDR3 region has the DNA TGCGCCAGCAGCTTGGGGGGCACGTGGGATGAGCAGTTCTTC. This encodes CASSLGGTWDEQFF. This chain joins TRBV5-1 and TRBJ2-1, with a weak D call TRBD1 (5 bases). The V gene's germline CDR1 is SGHRS and CDR2 YFSETQ. This CDR3 has 14 amino acids. V dropped 0 bases and J dropped 8 bases, with 12 bases sitting between them.

This chain links TRBV5-1 with TRBJ1-2; weak D call: TRBD1 (5 bases). CDR3 size: 13 residues. Trimming took off 5 bases at V and 2 bases at J, with 10 bases between the two ends. The germline gives CDR1 SGHRS, CDR2 YFSETQ. The CDR3 DNA follows: TGCGCCAGCAGTGTTTCAGGGAACTATGGCTACACCTTC. It is translated as CASSVSGNYGYTF.

The chain uses TRBV6-1 and TRBJ2-7; no clear D. V dropped 7 bases and J dropped 0 bases, with 13 bases sitting between them. CDR1 is MNHNS and CDR2 is SASEGT in the germline V gene. The CDR3 loop spans 14 amino acids. CDR3 in amino acids: CASMYRFISYEQYF. The CDR3 DNA reads TGTGCCAGCATGTATAGGTTTATCTCCTACGAGCAGTACTTC.

The chain couples TRBV10-3 to TRBJ2-3, with D uncertain. Per germline, CDR1 ENHRY and CDR2 SYGVKD. The CDR3 has 13 amino acids. V was cut by 7 bases and J by 3 bases, with 11 bases left in between. CDR3 protein: CAITPGGTDTQYF. The CDR3 nucleotides are TGTGCCATCACTCCGGGTGGGACAGATACGCAGTATTTT.

The chain couples TRBV12-5 to TRBJ1-2; TRBD1 matches 7 bases. Germline CDR1 LGHNT, CDR2 FRNRAP. CDR3 length: 18 amino acids. Trimming removed 4 bases from V and 8 bases from J; junction bases left unmatched: 22. CDR3 nucleotide sequence: TGTGCTAGTGGTTCCCCCGATTCCAATAACAGGGGATCAGGAGGCTACACCTTC. Translated, it gives CASGSPDSNNRGSGGYTF.

This clone came up a few times. The V and J genes are TRBV6-5 and TRBJ1-3; unclear D gene. CDR3 length: 15 residues. Germline values: CDR1 MNHEY, CDR2 SVGAGI. V was cut by 5 bases and J by 2 bases, with 13 bases left in between. The CDR3 sequence: CASSQPGVAGNTIYF. For the CDR3, the DNA is TGTGCCAGCAGTCAACCAGGAGTGGCTGGAAACACCATATATTTT.